The clone carrying this T cell receptor beta chain was found once. Its antigen is unknown. Generated by immunoSEQ multiplex PCR, the TCRdb table keeps only in-frame clones and is missing some. Of around 20,000 clones detected, about 91% appear once; the ten largest clones hold approximately 2.5%. This sample is drawn from a study of T cells in localized non-small cell lung cancer. General observations from the study: Longer overall survival was associated with a higher density of T cells in the blood. Heterogeneity within the tumor remains possible, as just one region underwent sequencing. Adjacent lung had a median approximately 57 of the 100 largest tumor clones.

V was pared by 2 bases and J by 8 bases, with 5 bases of the junction left unmatched. The CDR3 is 15 residues long. Germline V CDR1 and CDR2: LNHDA, SQIVND (reference sequence). The chain combines TRBV19 with TRBJ1-4; 10 bases are shared with TRBD1. The material sequenced was peripheral blood, taken before any cancer treatment. The clonotype originates from a woman aged 35 to 70 with stage I lung adenocarcinoma. The CDR3: CASSIRGTGEEKLFF. The DNA for the CDR3 is TGTGCCAGTAGTATAAGGGGGACAGGGGAAGAAAAACTGTTTTTT.